Below, one TCR beta chain is given with its context. Its antigen target is currently unknown. No base-level quality is on record; no much larger clone is a single base apart. The sample is drawn from a study of T cell responses to AZD1222 COVID-19 vaccine (dated by TCRdb to about 2021). General notes on the study: AZD1222 recipients whose second dose came at about 4 weeks and those whose second dose came at about 12 weeks were combined into one group, since spike-specific TCR depth and breadth did not differ between the two schedules. A total of about 240 trial participants underwent TCR sequencing, of whom 200 to 220 received two doses of AZD1222 and about 25 received two doses of the MenACWY control vaccine. Trial participants were enrolled into age subgroups of 18-55, 56-69 and 70-plus years, which contained around 150, 29 and 61 TCR-sequenced participants, respectively. Beyond this particular receptor, the publication reports: Epitopes outside the regions mutated in the B.1.351 and B.1.1.7 variants were reportedly recognized by nearly half of the unique spike-specific TCRs. Most participants were white British and females outnumbered males, and the authors suggested that clonal diversity may have been underestimated. The 56-69-year group was small, and its depth increase did not reach significance, likely because of low power. No day 14 peak-response samples were available, so repertoires were characterized only after the peak T cell response. After two AZD1222 doses, spike-specific TCR breadth and depth were significantly higher than at day 0 and than in MenACWY recipients. Conclusions about previously exposed vaccinees are limited because only six or seven AZD1222 recipients were SARS-CoV-2 seropositive at baseline. The whole spike protein was spanned by vaccine-associated CD4 TCRs, and dominant responses were seen in regions 160-218 and 743-854.

V and J lose 5 bases and 5 bases, and a span of 8 bases separates them. Per the germline V gene, SGHVS is the CDR1 and FQNEAQ is the CDR2. The CDR3 runs 12 amino acids, cysteine and phenylalanine included. The sequence is cut down to CDR3 DNA, 36 bases in frame from base 1. What this sample's time point label stands for: baseline before first vaccination. Samples from vaccinated people were obtained from the UK trials COV001 and COV002, which included a single-blind randomized controlled phase 2/3 trial of AZD1222 (ChAdOx1 nCoV-19) in healthy adults. For TCRbeta chain sequencing, PBMC samples from trial participants were taken at day 0 and at day 28 after the second dose. The CDR3 regions of human TCRbeta chains were analyzed by immunosequencing. Under the source paper's analysis protocol: Repertoire TCRs were checked for matches against a reference library of SARS-CoV-2-specific TCRs that had been generated using the MIRA antigen-specificity platform. Breadth was defined as the fraction of unique TCRs that were SARS-CoV-2-associated, and depth was defined as the fraction of total T cells that were SARS-CoV-2-associated. Using the MIRA data, each spike-specific TCR was assigned both to the spike region to which the TCR was reactive and to a CD4 or CD8 class. Log10-transformed breadth and depth values were compared by one-way ANOVA with Sidak's multiple comparisons tests. TCRdb retrieved this table from immuneACCESS and kept in-frame rearrangements only. Not all clones are present; in checked studies, unresolved V genes account for under half, and no reason is known for the remainder. For V, J and clone size, that table is used; D and trimming come from the DNA. This sample comprises 100,000 to 150,000 clones, approximately 83% of them detected only once. The top ten hold roughly 1.6% of the sample.

The sample in question was peripheral blood, obtained on day 0 of AZD1222 vaccination. The TCR comes from an adult in good health. Recombination joined TRBV7-8 with TRBJ2-3; no D gene can be assigned with confidence. The CDR3 corresponds to CASSHDKDTQYF. In nucleotide form, the sequence is TGTGCCAGCAGCCACGATAAAGATACGCAGTATTTT.